The rows below give T cell receptor beta chains drawn from one sample of a study of T-cell memory formation after mild COVID-19. TCRdb called the 5' RACE reads again in MiXCR, with one record for every CDR3 protein. Of hundreds of thousands of distinct CDR3 sequences in the sample, less than 25% are singletons; the top ten hold under 8.5%. Sequencing input: PBMCs or a T cell subset sorted from them (not recorded which). The receptors were sampled from an adult woman who had mild COVID-19 (a few samples of this study predate the infection). Cell type and time point are not known. Each CDR3 is given with its conserved first and last residue. The order of the fields is CDR3 DNA, CDR3 protein, V gene, J gene, clone size, D gene. A D gene is named only where the DNA matches it firmly. The size field is filled for only some rows; it gives once, few, many or a size class.

CDR3nt: TGTGCCAGCAGCCCGAGGGGGAACATAAACACTGAAGCTTTCTTT; CDR3aa: CASSPRGNINTEAFF; v_gene: TRBV7-6; j_gene: TRBJ1-1; abundance: NA; d_gene: NA
CDR3nt: TGTGCCAGTAGTGTTCTCTCAGGGGACAGGGGTCGTAATGAGCAGTTCTTC; CDR3aa: CASSVLSGDRGRNEQFF; v_gene: TRBV19; j_gene: TRBJ2-1; abundance: NA; d_gene: TRBD1
CDR3nt: TGTGCCAGCTCACCACCGAAGGGAGTTAATTCACCCCTCCACTTT; CDR3aa: CASSPPKGVNSPLHF; v_gene: TRBV18; j_gene: TRBJ1-6; abundance: NA; d_gene: NA
CDR3nt: TGCAGTGCCGAGCCCGGGGTATCCCCCTACGAGCAGTACTTC; CDR3aa: CSAEPGVSPYEQYF; v_gene: TRBV20-1; j_gene: TRBJ2-7; abundance: few; d_gene: NA
CDR3nt: TGTGCCAGCAGCTTAGGTGGACGAGGGTCCTACGAGCAGTACTTC; CDR3aa: CASSLGGRGSYEQYF; v_gene: TRBV5-6; j_gene: TRBJ2-7; abundance: NA; d_gene: NA
CDR3nt: TGCGCCAGCAGCCCGGACAGGCTTCCTCGCTACACCTTC; CDR3aa: CASSPDRLPRYTF; v_gene: TRBV5-1; j_gene: TRBJ1-2; abundance: NA; d_gene: TRBD1
CDR3nt: TGTGCCAGCAGATCGACAGGGTATGGGGCGGGAGACCCCGCAGATACGCAGTATTTT; CDR3aa: CASRSTGYGAGDPADTQYF; v_gene: TRBV5-5; j_gene: TRBJ2-3; abundance: NA; d_gene: NA
CDR3nt: TGTCGAACTAGCGGGAGAGGATTCACAGATACGCAGTATTTT; CDR3aa: CRTSGRGFTDTQYF; v_gene: TRBV27; j_gene: TRBJ2-3; abundance: once; d_gene: TRBD2
CDR3nt: TGTGCCAGCAGCCCCCTAGGACTATCGGAGACAGATACGCAGTATTTT; CDR3aa: CASSPLGLSETDTQYF; v_gene: TRBV3-1; j_gene: TRBJ2-3; abundance: NA; d_gene: NA
CDR3nt: TGTGCCAGCAGTCGTCCCGGGACAGGACTCTATGGCTACACCTTC; CDR3aa: CASSRPGTGLYGYTF; v_gene: TRBV12-3/TRBV12-4; j_gene: TRBJ1-2; abundance: NA; d_gene: TRBD1
CDR3nt: TGTGCCAGCAGCACCACGGGGGGGGAGGACAATGAGCAGTTCTTC; CDR3aa: CASSTTGGEDNEQFF; v_gene: TRBV7-9; j_gene: TRBJ2-1; abundance: few; d_gene: TRBD2
CDR3nt: TGTGCCAGCAGCTTAAGGGGTGATGAGCAGTTCTTC; CDR3aa: CASSLRGDEQFF; v_gene: TRBV7-9; j_gene: TRBJ2-1; abundance: many; d_gene: NA